The clone carrying this T cell receptor (beta chain) came up once. Antigen specificity is unknown. This specimen comes from a study of shared clonotypes between healthy human individuals. Across the study: The donor pool was made up of a couple of women and three men aged 18 to 49.

General observations from the study: Clonotypes that were shared across a handful of donors made up approximately 5% of naive CD4 clonotypes.

Germline loops: CDR1 ENHRY, CDR2 SYGVKD. V was clipped by 4 bases and J by 0 bases; unmatched bases: 3. This CDR3 is 15 amino acids long. The deep-level immunoSEQ assay was used. This table comes from immunoSEQ multiplex PCR, and its TCRdb copy is limited to in-frame clones, with some not included. Altogether a few million clones are present, about 90% being singletons, with the ten largest covering around 0.35%. This chain links TRBV10-3 with TRBJ2-1; 7 positions agree with TRBD2. The source of this sequence is a man aged 18 to 35 in good health. Some clones in this sample may be carry-over from other donors' samples. Material for sequencing was naive CD4+ T cells from PBMCs. Subset: CD45RA+ positively selected. The CDR3 sequence is CAISGTGGSYNEQFF. The CDR3 DNA reads TGTGCCATCAGTGGAACGGGAGGCTCCTACAATGAGCAGTTCTTC.